This T cell receptor beta chain was identified during a study of blood T cells in healthy people across ages. For this clonotype: Its antigen is still unknown.

The CDR3 consists of 15 residues. V was clipped by 3 bases and J by 3 bases, with 14 bases between them. Per germline, CDR1 SGHRS and CDR2 YFSETQ. The study's findings and limits: Expanded clonotype changes were possibly confounded by unknown donor CMV status. Age brought a roughly linear fall in TCR beta diversity measured per million T cells.

Through a sample-barcoded 5' primer and a J-beta primer mix, a second PCR was run for about 7 to 12 cycles. The template-switch adaptor was a 5' adaptor with 12 random nucleotides. It tagged each cDNA molecule. TCRdb recomputed calls from the 5' RACE reads with MiXCR, one row per CDR3 protein. The repertoire holds roughly 1,500,000 distinct CDR3 sequences, with 30% to 35% as singletons. The total RNA that was extracted per sample amounted to at least 6 micrograms. Sequences were obtained from blood. V usage is TRBV5-1 and J usage is TRBJ2-3; TRBD1 is a possible D gene (5 bases). This sequence was found in a young woman in good health. The chain's CDR3 is CASSSSGLQTDTQYF. The CDR3 DNA reads as TGCGCCAGCAGCTCGTCAGGGCTTCAGACAGATACGCAGTATTTT.